The 20 T cell receptor beta chains given below trace back to one sample, sequenced in a study of blood T cells in healthy people across ages. Then a second PCR, running roughly 7 to 11 cycles, was carried out with a sample-barcoded 5' primer and a J-beta primer mix. TCRdb recomputed calls from the 5' RACE reads with MiXCR, one row per CDR3 protein. The data show about 1.1 million distinct CDR3 sequences, with about two fifths seen just once and over 10% held by the top ten. The sample was blood. These receptors were taken from a man younger than 35 in good health.

This clonotype has only a few counts. The V and J genes are TRBV2 and TRBJ2-1; maybe TRBD1 (6 bases). The germline gives CDR1 SNHLY, CDR2 FYNNEI. V was pared by 5 bases and J by 0 bases, with 14 bases between. CDR3 size: 16 residues. The CDR3 nucleotides read TGTGCCAGCAGTTCCGTACAGGGTAGCTCCTACAATGAGCAGTTCTTC. Amino acid sequence: CASSSVQGSSYNEQFF.

This clonotype was recorded a few times. The chain has TRBV7-9 and TRBJ2-3; no reliable D call. The germline V and J ends were trimmed by 4 bases and 4 bases, with 12 bases remaining between them. The CDR3 consists of 14 residues. CDR1 and CDR2 (germline): SEHNR, FQNEAQ (reference sequence). CDR3 loop: CASSSSSRSDTQYF. CDR3 sequence (DNA): TGTGCCAGCAGCTCCTCGTCCCGCTCAGATACGCAGTATTTT. Filled out from reference TRBV7-9 and TRBJ2-3, the complete variable domain reads DTGVSQNPRHKITKRGQNVTFRCDPISEHNRLYWYRQTLGQGPEFLTYFQNEAQLEKSRLLSDRFSAERPKGSFSTLEIQRTEQGDSAMYLCASSSSSRSDTQYFGPGTRLTVL.

This chain joins TRBV20-1 and TRBJ2-5; no definite D call. The CDR3 loop spans 11 amino acids. Germline V CDR1 and CDR2: DFQATT, SNEGSKA (reference sequence). Trimming took 1 base from V and 9 from J, leaving 9 bases between them. The chain's CDR3 is CSARVIPAQYF. In DNA, the CDR3 is TGCAGTGCTAGAGTAATTCCAGCCCAGTACTTC.

This clonotype was counted ten times or more. The CDR3 DNA is TGTGCCAGCAGTGTGCAGGTGGGCACAGATACGCAGTATTTT. This sequence encodes CASSVQVGTDTQYF. The chain joins TRBV2 to TRBJ2-3, with unresolved D. V dropped 4 bases and J dropped 1 base, with 9 bases sitting between them. Germline assignment: CDR1 SNHLY and CDR2 FYNNEI. The CDR3 consists of 14 residues.

The chain couples TRBV20-1 to TRBJ2-1; 9 bases line up with TRBD2. The CDR3 is 14 residues long. The germline V gene has CDR1 DFQATT and CDR2 SNEGSKA (reference sequence). V gave up 4 bases and J gave up 14 bases; unmatched junction bases: 15. The CDR3 nucleotides are TGCAGTGCTATATATGGGACTAGCCAGGGAGGGGAGTTCTTC. It yields the protein CSAIYGTSQGGEFF.

CDR3 amino acids: CSARRWGEGTDTQYF. For the CDR3, the DNA is TGCAGTGCTAGAAGGTGGGGGGAGGGCACAGATACGCAGTATTTT. The chain employs TRBV20-1 and TRBJ2-3; D possibly corresponds to TRBD2 (6 bases). This CDR3 contains 15 residues. Germline CDR1 reads DFQATT; CDR2 reads SNEGSKA (reference sequence). V was shortened by 2 bases and J by 1 base, with 13 bases between the two germline ends.

The chain is built from TRBV7-2 and TRBJ1-4, with D unclear. Germline-derived CDR1 and CDR2 are SGHTA and FQGNSA. V was clipped by 6 bases and J by 5 bases, with 10 bases between them. The CDR3 spans 13 residues. CDR3 region: CASSLNPNEKLFF. For the CDR3, the DNA is TGTGCCAGCAGTCTCAACCCGAATGAAAAACTGTTTTTT.

This clonotype was observed a few times. The chain recombines TRBV5-1 with TRBJ1-2; D unresolved. The V and J ends lost 4 bases and 4 bases respectively, with 29 bases between them. Germline CDR1 is SGHRS and CDR2 is YFSETQ. CDR3 size: 19 residues. CDR3 in amino acids: CASSLRGLRRTDLFYGYTF. CDR3 in DNA: TGCGCCAGCAGCCTTCGGGGTTTAAGGAGGACGGACTTGTTCTATGGCTACACCTTC.

Only a few counts were recorded for this clonotype. V is TRBV7-8 and J is TRBJ2-3, with D possibly TRBD1 on 6 matching bases. Germline V CDR1 and CDR2: SGHVS, FQNEAQ. The CDR3 sequence is 17 residues long. The V and J ends lost 4 bases and 2 bases respectively, with 19 bases between them. This CDR3 is CASSSDRFRPHTDTQYF. The CDR3 DNA follows: TGTGCCAGCAGCTCCGACAGGTTCCGACCTCACACAGATACGCAGTATTTT.

V is TRBV6-1 and J is TRBJ1-4; D may be TRBD1 (5 bases). The CDR3 runs 18 residues. The V end was cut by 2 bases, the J end by 3 bases, with 19 bases between. CDR1 and CDR2 (germline): MNHNS, SASEGT. The CDR3 loop reads CASSEQRGPGDSNEKLFF. The CDR3 region has the DNA TGTGCCAGCAGTGAACAGAGAGGGCCGGGGGACTCTAATGAAAAACTGTTTTTT.

There are a few counts of this clonotype. CDR3 nucleotides: TGTGCCAGCAGGAGGTCGGGGTATATGATCGCGCCCCAGCATTTT. This sequence encodes CASRRSGYMIAPQHF. The chain couples TRBV12-3 or TRBV12-4 to TRBJ1-5; D gene ambiguous. V was clipped by 6 bases and J by 9 bases, with 21 bases between them. This CDR3 region has 15 residues.

The genes are TRBV10-3 and TRBJ2-7; D gene ambiguous. This CDR3 contains 12 residues. The germline V gene encodes CDR1 ENHRY and CDR2 SYGVKD. The germline V and J ends were trimmed by 0 bases and 4 bases, with 4 bases remaining between them. CDR3 nucleotide sequence: TGTGCCATCAGTGAGTCAGTTTACGAGCAGTACTTC. This sequence encodes CAISESVYEQYF.

The gene calls are TRBV6-5 and TRBJ2-3; D is ambiguous. This CDR3 contains 16 residues. V lost 1 base and J 2 bases, leaving 13 bases between the germline ends. In germline, CDR1 is MNHEY, CDR2 SVGAGI. CDR3 nucleotide sequence: TGTGCCAGCAGTTACTATTCCGGCTCAGCCACAGATACGCAGTATTTT. This codes for CASSYYSGSATDTQYF.

The V gene is TRBV4-2, the J gene TRBJ1-1; D is ambiguous. Trimming removed 4 bases from V and 1 base from J, with 19 bases in between. Germline assignment: CDR1 LGHNA and CDR2 YNFKEQ. The CDR3 has 17 amino acids. CDR3 residues: CASSPQDGVEENTEAFF. CDR3 sequence (DNA): TGTGCCAGCAGCCCCCAGGACGGGGTGGAGGAGAACACTGAAGCTTTCTTT.

Only a few counts were recorded for this clonotype. The chain links TRBV29-1 to TRBJ2-5; D remains ambiguous. The CDR3 covers 13 residues. Germline V gene data show CDR1 as SQVTM and CDR2 as ANQGSEA. Trimming cost V 3 bases and J 1 base, with 9 bases left between them. The CDR3 sequence: CSVDQRFQETQYF. The CDR3 nucleotides read TGCAGCGTTGATCAAAGATTCCAAGAGACCCAGTACTTC. The variable domain in full, completed from reference TRBV29-1 and TRBJ2-5, reads SAVISQKPSRDICQRGTSLTIQCQVDSQVTMMFWYRQQPGQSLTLIATANQGSEATYESGFVIDKFPISRPNLTFSTLTVSNMSPEDSSIYLCSVDQRFQETQYFGPGTRLLVL.

J is TRBJ1-6 and V is TRBV5-1; D gene unclear. Germline lookup yields CDR1 SGHRS and CDR2 YFSETQ. The CDR3 consists of 14 residues. The V and J ends lost 2 bases and 5 bases respectively, with 8 bases between them. This CDR3 is CASSFQEHNSPLHF. The CDR3 DNA sequence: TGCGCCAGCAGCTTCCAGGAACATAATTCACCCCTCCACTTT.

This clonotype came up a few times. The chain carries TRBV20-1 and TRBJ2-1, with 14 positions matching TRBD2. V was clipped by 1 base and J by 0 bases; unmatched bases: 8. The CDR3 has 19 residues. Germline CDR1 and CDR2: DFQATT and SNEGSKA (reference sequence). This CDR3 reads CSARGGLAGGLSSYNEQFF. DNA for the CDR3: TGCAGTGCTAGAGGAGGACTAGCGGGGGGCCTGAGCTCCTACAATGAGCAGTTCTTC.

The chain uses TRBV7-8 and TRBJ1-1, with TRBD1 identical over 10 bases. Per germline, CDR1 SGHVS and CDR2 FQNEAQ. V was clipped by 3 bases and J by 1 base; unmatched bases: 11. The CDR3 loop spans 18 amino acids. The CDR3 DNA follows: TGTGCCAGCAGCTTTAACCCCGCAGACAGGGGGCGGAACACTGAAGCTTTCTTT. It translates to CASSFNPADRGRNTEAFF.

This rearrangement joins TRBV4-1 to TRBJ2-5; D unclear. The tail of the sequence fits TRBJ2-7 better, so the J call may be wrong. CDR1 and CDR2 from the germline V gene are MGHRA and YSYEKL. The CDR3 runs to 15 residues. The CDR3 spells CASSQDERTFYEQYF. CDR3 nucleotide sequence: TGCGCCAGCAGCCAAGACGAACGGACCTTCTACGAGCAGTACTTC.

The V call is TRBV12-3 or TRBV12-4, the J call TRBJ2-5, with TRBD2 matching 15 bases. The junction had 3 bases not matched to a gene; V was cut back by 5 bases and J by 5 bases. The CDR3 sequence is 15 residues long. The CDR3 region has the DNA TGTGCCAGCAGTGGGACTAGCGGGGGGTTGGAGACCCAGTACTTC. It specifies CASSGTSGGLETQYF.